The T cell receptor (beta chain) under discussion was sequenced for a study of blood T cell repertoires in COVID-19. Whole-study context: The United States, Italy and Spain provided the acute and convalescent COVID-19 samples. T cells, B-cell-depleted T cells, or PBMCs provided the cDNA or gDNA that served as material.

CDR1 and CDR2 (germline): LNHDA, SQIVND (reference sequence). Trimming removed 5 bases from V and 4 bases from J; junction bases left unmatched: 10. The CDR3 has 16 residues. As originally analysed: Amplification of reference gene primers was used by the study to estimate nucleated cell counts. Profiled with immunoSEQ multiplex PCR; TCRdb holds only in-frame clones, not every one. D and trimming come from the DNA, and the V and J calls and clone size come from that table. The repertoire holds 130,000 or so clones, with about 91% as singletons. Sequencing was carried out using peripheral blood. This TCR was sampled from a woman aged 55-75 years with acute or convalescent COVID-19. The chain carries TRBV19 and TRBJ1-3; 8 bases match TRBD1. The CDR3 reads CASSLSPRTGGNTIYF. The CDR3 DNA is TGTGCCAGTAGTTTAAGCCCGCGGACAGGGGGAAACACCATATATTTT.